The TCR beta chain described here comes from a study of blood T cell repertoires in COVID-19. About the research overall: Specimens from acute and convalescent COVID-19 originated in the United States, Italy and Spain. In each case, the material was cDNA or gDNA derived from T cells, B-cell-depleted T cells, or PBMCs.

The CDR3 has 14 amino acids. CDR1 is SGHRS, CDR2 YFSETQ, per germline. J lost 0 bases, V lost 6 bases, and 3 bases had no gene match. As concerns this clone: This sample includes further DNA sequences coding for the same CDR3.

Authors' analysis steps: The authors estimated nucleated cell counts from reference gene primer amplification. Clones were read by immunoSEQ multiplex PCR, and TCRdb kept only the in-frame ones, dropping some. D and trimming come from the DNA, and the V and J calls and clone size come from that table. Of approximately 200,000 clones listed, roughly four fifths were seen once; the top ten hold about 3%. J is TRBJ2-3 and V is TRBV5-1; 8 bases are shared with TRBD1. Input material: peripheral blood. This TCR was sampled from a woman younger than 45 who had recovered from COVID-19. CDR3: CASTRQGSTDTQYF. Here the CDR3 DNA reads TGCGCCAGCACACGACAGGGGAGCACAGATACGCAGTATTTT.